This section outlines one T cell receptor (beta chain) sequence together with its context. These data are taken from a study of blood T cell repertoires in COVID-19. Study members were between roughly 18 and 100 years old and lived in 24 US regions. There are 14 residues in the CDR3. V was shortened by 8 bases and J by 2 bases, with 13 bases between the two germline ends. In germline, CDR1 is MNHEY, CDR2 SMNVEV (reference sequence). This table comes from immunoSEQ multiplex PCR, and its TCRdb copy is limited to in-frame clones, with some not included. The profile shows more than 150,000 clones, 60% to 80% of them singletons.

Sequencing input: PBMCs or T cells enriched from blood (not recorded which). The rearrangement links TRBV27 to TRBJ1-5; D uncertain. The TCR sequence derives from a man aged 60 to 75 who had been exposed to COVID-19. CDR3 residues: CASQPGIGNQPQHF. The DNA for the CDR3 is TGTGCCAGCCAGCCGGGGATCGGCAATCAGCCCCAGCATTTT.